This T cell receptor beta chain was identified in a study of blood T cell repertoires in COVID-19. Study details: Spain, Italy and the United States supplied samples that represented acute and convalescent COVID-19.

Across 20 to 25 US areas, participants ranged in age from roughly 18 to 95 years. For recovered donors of Cohort 3, there were two negative PCRs, clearance, or symptom resolution. As originally analysed: Estimates of nucleated cell counts were drawn from the amplification of reference gene primers. Clones were sequenced by immunoSEQ multiplex PCR, and TCRdb holds only the in-frame ones, with some missing. Clone size and V and J calls were adopted from that table, with D and trimming inferred from the DNA. The top ten hold about 7.2% of the sample, which has 150,000 to 190,000 clones, about 81% seen once. The V gene's germline CDR1 is LNHDA and CDR2 SQIVND (reference sequence). After removal of 5 bases from V and 5 bases from J, the junction contained 5 bases not matched to a gene. CDR3 length: 14 residues. This clone was picked up a small number of times.

This chain uses TRBV19 with TRBJ1-2; 10 nucleotides match TRBD1. Sequencing used PBMCs or T cells enriched from blood (not recorded which). The receptor's source is a man aged 50 or older who had recovered from COVID-19. DNA for the CDR3: TGTGCCAGTAGTCCTTGGACAGGGGGATATGGCTACACCTTC. Translation: CASSPWTGGYGYTF.